The 14 T cell receptor beta chains given below trace back to one sample, sequenced in a study of shared clonotypes between healthy human individuals. Here immunoSEQ multiplex PCR was the method, and the copy in TCRdb shows in-frame clones only, minus some. The profile shows roughly 700,000 clones, 74% of them singletons. Sequenced material: memory CD4+ T cells sorted from blood. Stated subset: CD45RA-negative fraction. These receptors were taken from a woman aged 30 to 39 in good health.

The chain couples TRBV4-1 to TRBJ2-7; perhaps D is TRBD1 or TRBD2 (5 bases each). The germline V gene encodes CDR1 MGHRA and CDR2 YSYEKL. V gave up 1 base and J gave up 0 bases, with 13 bases separating them. CDR3 size: 16 residues. DNA for the CDR3: TGCGCCAGCAGCCAAGCACGTCGGGGCGGCTCCTACGAGCAGTACTTC. Protein product: CASSQARRGGSYEQYF.

The V and J genes are TRBV28 and TRBJ1-1; D remains ambiguous. CDR1 is MDHEN, CDR2 SYDVKM, per germline. This CDR3 comprises 12 residues. The V end was cut by 6 bases, the J end by 8 bases, with 13 bases between. In DNA, the CDR3 is TGTGCCAGCAGAGAAAAGCCTGAAGAAGCTTTCTTT. This codes for CASREKPEEAFF.

The V call is TRBV7-3, the J call TRBJ2-1, with TRBD1 matching over 7 bases. CDR1 and CDR2 from the germline V gene are SGHTA and FQGTGA. The CDR3 is 13 residues long. With 4 bases clipped from V and 9 bases from J, the junction kept 6 bases outside the gene matches. CDR3 DNA sequence: TGTGCCAGCAGCTCGAGGGGGCCGGGTGAGCAGTTCTTC. Translating it yields CASSSRGPGEQFF. Variable domain in full (rest from reference TRBV7-3 and TRBJ2-1): GAGVSQTPSNKVTEKGKYVELRCDPISGHTALYWYRQSLGQGPEFLIYFQGTGAADDSGLPNDRFFAVRPEGSVSTLKIQRTERGDSAVYLCASSSRGPGEQFFGPGTRLTVL.

The count of this clone is one. The rearrangement uses TRBV5-1 and TRBJ2-7, with 9 bases fitting TRBD2. Per the germline V gene, CDR1 is SGHRS and CDR2 is YFSETQ. V shed 4 bases, J shed 6 bases, and the junction held 8 bases outside the gene matches. The CDR3 totals 14 residues. The DNA of the CDR3 is TGCGCCAGCAGCGCGGGGGGGAGAAAGGTCGAGCAGTACTTC. It yields the protein CASSAGGRKVEQYF.

This clone was seen more than once but under ten times. The rearrangement uses TRBV10-1 and TRBJ1-1, with 7 bases lining up with TRBD1. V was pared by 5 bases and J by 3 bases, with 6 bases of the junction left unmatched. CDR3 length equals 14 residues. Germline CDR1 and CDR2: WNHNN and SYGVQD (reference sequence). CDR3 in DNA: TGCGCCAGCAGTCGCGACAGGGCCGACACTGAAGCTTTCTTT. Translating it yields CASSRDRADTEAFF.

The chain uses TRBV28 and TRBJ1-2; unclear D gene. The CDR3 is made up of 12 amino acids. V was pared by 4 bases and J by 4 bases, with 7 bases between. Germline V gene lookup returns CDR1 MDHEN and CDR2 SYDVKM. CDR3: CASSSQLYGYTF. Written as DNA, the CDR3 is TGTGCCAGCAGTTCCCAGCTCTATGGCTACACCTTC.

The chain employs TRBV2 and TRBJ2-5; the match to TRBD1 covers 7 bases. The DNA end favors TRBJ2-7, so the J call may be wrong. CDR3 length: 14 amino acids. Germline V lookup: CDR1 SNHLY, CDR2 FYNNEI. Here the CDR3 reads CASSGGTASYEQYF. As DNA, the CDR3 is TGTGCCAGCAGTGGTGGGACAGCTTCCTACGAGCAGTACTTC.

The rearrangement uses TRBV6-5 and TRBJ1-4; the D gene is possibly TRBD1 (5 bases). The CDR3 length is 14 residues. With 2 bases removed from V and 5 bases from J, the gap between germline ends came to 9 bases. Germline V CDR1 and CDR2: MNHEY, SVGAGI. The CDR3 nucleotides read TGTGCCAGCAGTTACCAGGGTATAAATGAAAAACTGTTTTTT. This sequence encodes CASSYQGINEKLFF.

V is TRBV6-5 and J is TRBJ2-7; D is ambiguous. V shed 6 bases and J shed 1 base, with 13 bases lying between them. CDR1 and CDR2 from the germline V gene are MNHEY and SVGAGI. CDR3 length: 14 residues. Here the CDR3 DNA reads TGTGCCAGCAGCTCCAATTGGGATTCCTACGAGCAGTACTTC. It translates to CASSSNWDSYEQYF.

This clone has only a few counts. The genes are TRBV29-1 and TRBJ2-3; D unclear. The length of the CDR3 is 12 residues. The germline V and J ends were trimmed by 2 bases and 2 bases, with 5 bases remaining between them. Germline V gives CDR1 SQVTM, CDR2 ANQGSEA. The CDR3 coding sequence is TGCAGCGTTGAAAGCATCACAGATACGCAGTATTTT. Translation: CSVESITDTQYF.

Only a few counts were recorded for this clone. This chain links TRBV28 with TRBJ2-7; 10 nucleotides agree with TRBD2. CDR3 length: 15 amino acids. The ends lost 3 bases at V and 4 bases at J; junction bases unmatched: 6. CDR1 is MDHEN and CDR2 is SYDVKM in the germline V gene. CDR3: CASSFRLAGAYEQYF. As DNA, the CDR3 is TGTGCCAGCAGTTTTAGGCTAGCGGGAGCTTACGAGCAGTACTTC. Together with reference TRBV28 and TRBJ2-7, the CDR3 gives the full variable domain: DVKVTQSSRYLVKRTGEKVFLECVQDMDHENMFWYRQDPGLGLRLIYFSYDVKMKEKGDIPEGYSVSREKKERFSLILESASTNQTSMYLCASSFRLAGAYEQYFGPGTRLTVT.

The chain employs TRBV2 and TRBJ2-5; 9 bases line up with TRBD1. Trimming cost V 6 bases and J 5 bases; bases outside gene matches: 10. The CDR3 is 15 residues long. The V gene's germline CDR1 is SNHLY and CDR2 FYNNEI. CDR3 residues: CASSGLTGGWETQYF. CDR3 sequence (DNA): TGTGCCAGCAGCGGACTTACAGGGGGCTGGGAGACCCAGTACTTC.

The chain combines TRBV28 with TRBJ2-7, with TRBD2 identical over 8 bases. The CDR3 runs to 14 residues. CDR1 and CDR2 from the germline V gene are MDHEN and SYDVKM. J lost 6 bases, V lost 5 bases, and 9 bases had no gene match. CDR3 in DNA: TGTGCCAGCAGTCCCACCGGGACTAGAGGCGAGCAGTACTTC. It is translated as CASSPTGTRGEQYF.

This chain uses TRBV5-1 with TRBJ2-7; 8 bases agree with TRBD2. The germline CDR1 and CDR2 sequences are SGHRS and YFSETQ. Losses at the gene ends were 4 bases for V and 2 bases for J; bases not matched to a gene: 5. The CDR3 spans 14 residues. The CDR3 nucleotides read TGCGCCAGCAGCCTAAGCGGGAGTACCTACGAGCAGTACTTC. This gives the protein CASSLSGSTYEQYF. Together with reference TRBV5-1 and TRBJ2-7, the CDR3 gives the full variable domain: KAGVTQTPRYLIKTRGQQVTLSCSPISGHRSVSWYQQTPGQGLQFLFEYFSETQRNKGNFPGRFSGRQFSNSRSEMNVSTLELGDSALYLCASSLSGSTYEQYFGPGTRLTVT.